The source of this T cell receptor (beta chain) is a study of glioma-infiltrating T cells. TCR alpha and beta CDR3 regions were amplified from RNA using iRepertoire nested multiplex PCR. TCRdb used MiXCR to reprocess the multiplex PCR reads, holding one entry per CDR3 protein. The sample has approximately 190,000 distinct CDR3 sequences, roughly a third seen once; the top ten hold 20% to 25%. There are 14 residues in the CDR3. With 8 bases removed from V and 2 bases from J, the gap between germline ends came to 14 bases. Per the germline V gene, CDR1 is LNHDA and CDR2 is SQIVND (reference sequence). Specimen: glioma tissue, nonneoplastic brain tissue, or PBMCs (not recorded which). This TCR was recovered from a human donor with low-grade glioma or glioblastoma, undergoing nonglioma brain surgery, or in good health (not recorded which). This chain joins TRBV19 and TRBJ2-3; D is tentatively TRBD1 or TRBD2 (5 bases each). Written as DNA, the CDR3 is TGTGCCAGTTGTGGGACGGTGATCACAGATACGCAGTATTTT. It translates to CASCGTVITDTQYF.